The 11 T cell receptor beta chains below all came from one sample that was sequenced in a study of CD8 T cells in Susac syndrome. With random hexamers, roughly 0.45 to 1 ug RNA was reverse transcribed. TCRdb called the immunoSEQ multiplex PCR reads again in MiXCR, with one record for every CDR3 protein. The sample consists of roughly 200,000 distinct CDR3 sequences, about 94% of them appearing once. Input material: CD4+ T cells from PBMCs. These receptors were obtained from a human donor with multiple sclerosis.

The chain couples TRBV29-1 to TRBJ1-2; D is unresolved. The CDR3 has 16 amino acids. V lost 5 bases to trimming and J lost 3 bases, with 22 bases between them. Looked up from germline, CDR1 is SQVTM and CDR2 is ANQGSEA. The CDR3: CSVIGGLFTRDYGYTF. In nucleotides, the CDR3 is TGCAGCGTTATTGGCGGACTCTTTACTCGGGACTATGGCTACACCTTC.

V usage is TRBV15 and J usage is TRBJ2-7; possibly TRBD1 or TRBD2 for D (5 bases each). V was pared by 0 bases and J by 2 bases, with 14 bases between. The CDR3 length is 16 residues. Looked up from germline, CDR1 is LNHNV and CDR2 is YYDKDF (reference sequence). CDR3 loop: CATSREGKGRAYEQYF. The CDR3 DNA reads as TGTGCCACCAGCAGAGAAGGGAAGGGACGTGCCTACGAGCAGTACTTC.

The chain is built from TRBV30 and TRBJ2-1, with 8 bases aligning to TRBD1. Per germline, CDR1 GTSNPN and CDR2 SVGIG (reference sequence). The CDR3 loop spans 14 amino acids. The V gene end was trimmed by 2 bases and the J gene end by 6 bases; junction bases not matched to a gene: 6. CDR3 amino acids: CAWSTRTGRNEQFF. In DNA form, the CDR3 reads TGTGCCTGGAGTACCCGGACAGGGCGCAATGAGCAGTTCTTC. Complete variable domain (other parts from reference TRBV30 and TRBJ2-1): SQTIHQWPATLVQPVGSPLSLECTVEGTSNPNLYWYRQAAGRGLQLLFYSVGIGQISSEVPQNLSASRPQDRQFILSSKKLLLSDSGFYLCAWSTRTGRNEQFFGPGTRLTVL.

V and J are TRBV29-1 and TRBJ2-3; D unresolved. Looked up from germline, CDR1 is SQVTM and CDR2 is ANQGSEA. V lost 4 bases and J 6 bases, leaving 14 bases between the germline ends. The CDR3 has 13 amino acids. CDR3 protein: CSVGSLAGDTQYF. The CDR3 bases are TGCAGCGTTGGAAGTCTGGCTGGGGATACGCAGTATTTT.

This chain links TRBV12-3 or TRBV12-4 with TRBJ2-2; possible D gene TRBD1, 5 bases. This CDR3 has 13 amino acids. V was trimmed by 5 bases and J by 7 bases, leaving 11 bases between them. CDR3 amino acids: CASSARVGGELFF. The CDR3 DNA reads TGTGCCAGCAGTGCCAGGGTGGGCGGGGAGCTGTTTTTT.

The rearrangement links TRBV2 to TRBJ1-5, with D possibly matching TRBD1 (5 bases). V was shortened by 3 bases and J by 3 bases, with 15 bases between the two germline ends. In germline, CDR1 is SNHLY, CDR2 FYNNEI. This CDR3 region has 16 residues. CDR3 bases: TGTGCCAGCAGTGATAAGCAGGGAACCCCCAATCAGCCCCAGCATTTT. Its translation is CASSDKQGTPNQPQHF.

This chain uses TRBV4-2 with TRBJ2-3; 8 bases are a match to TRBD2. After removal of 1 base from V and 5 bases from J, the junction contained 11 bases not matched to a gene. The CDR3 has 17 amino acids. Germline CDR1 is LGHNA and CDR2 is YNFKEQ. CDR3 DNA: TGTGCCAGCAGCCAAGGGGGCGGGGGGCCCGCCGGAGATACGCAGTATTTT. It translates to CASSQGGGGPAGDTQYF.

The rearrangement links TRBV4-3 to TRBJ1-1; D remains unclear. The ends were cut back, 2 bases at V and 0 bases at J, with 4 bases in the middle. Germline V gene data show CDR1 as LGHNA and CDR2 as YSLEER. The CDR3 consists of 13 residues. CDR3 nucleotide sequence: TGCGCCAGCAGCCAAACGATGAACACTGAAGCTTTCTTT. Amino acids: CASSQTMNTEAFF.

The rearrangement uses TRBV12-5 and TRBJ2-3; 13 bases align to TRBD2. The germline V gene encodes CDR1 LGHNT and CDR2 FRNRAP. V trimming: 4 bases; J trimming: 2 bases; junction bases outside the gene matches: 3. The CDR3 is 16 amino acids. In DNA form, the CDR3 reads TGTGCTAGTGGTTCCGGGACTAGCGGGGCCACAGATACGCAGTATTTT. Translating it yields CASGSGTSGATDTQYF. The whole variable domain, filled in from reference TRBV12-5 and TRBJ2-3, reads DARVTQTPRHKVTEMGQEVTMRCQPILGHNTVFWYRQTMMQGLELLAYFRNRAPLDDSGMPKDRFSAEMPDATLATLKIQPSEPRDSAVYFCASGSGTSGATDTQYFGPGTRLTVL.

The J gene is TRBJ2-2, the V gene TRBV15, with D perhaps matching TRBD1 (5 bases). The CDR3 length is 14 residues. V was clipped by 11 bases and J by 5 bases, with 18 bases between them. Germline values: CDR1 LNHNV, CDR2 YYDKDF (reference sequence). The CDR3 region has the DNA TGTGCCGTGGAGACCCAGGGCCGAACCGGGGAGCTGTTTTTT. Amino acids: CAVETQGRTGELFF.

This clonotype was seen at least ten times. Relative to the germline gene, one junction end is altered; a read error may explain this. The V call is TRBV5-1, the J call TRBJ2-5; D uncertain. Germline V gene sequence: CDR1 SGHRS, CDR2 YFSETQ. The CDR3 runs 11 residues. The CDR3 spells CASSLEETQYF. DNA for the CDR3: TGTGCCAGCAGCTTAGAAGAGACCCAGTACTTC.